Below, 28 T cell receptor beta chains from the same sample are listed, as sequenced in a study of cytomegalovirus exposure and HLA in healthy donors (dated by TCRdb to about 2017). Libraries came from the immunoSEQ multiplex PCR assay. The multiplex PCR relied on a mix of 60 forward primers for TCR Vbeta segments and 13 reverse primers for TCR Jbeta segments. TCRdb limited this immuneACCESS table to in-frame rearrangements with V and J called. A share of clones is missing; checked studies link under half to unresolved V genes, and the rest is unexplained. The sample data list 100,000 to 150,000 clones, and about 80% of these were observed just once. The leading ten clones occupy approximately 3.8% of the sample. Sample: PBMCs. These TCRs come from a middle-aged woman in good health and CMV-seropositive.

This sequence joins TRBV7-3 and TRBJ1-3, with D possibly TRBD1 on 5 matching bases. The CDR3 length is 15 residues. The V gene lost 5 bases and the J gene lost 0 bases, with 11 bases spanning the gap. Germline CDR1 SGHTA, CDR2 FQGTGA. CDR3 in amino acids: CASSVTGNSGNTIYF. As DNA, the CDR3 is TGTGCCAGCAGCGTTACAGGAAACTCTGGAAACACCATATATTTT.

V usage is TRBV5-4 and J usage is TRBJ1-3, with D unresolved. This CDR3 has 15 residues. Germline V gene data show CDR1 as SGHNT and CDR2 as YYREEE (reference sequence). Trimming pared 0 bases from V and 0 bases from J, leaving 7 bases between. CDR3 amino acids: CASSLAESSGNTIYF. CDR3 sequence (DNA): TGTGCCAGCAGCTTGGCGGAGAGCTCTGGAAACACCATATATTTT.

The CDR3 loop reads CASSVAWRDTEAFF. The CDR3 nucleotides are TGTGCCAGCAGCGTAGCCTGGAGGGACACTGAAGCTTTCTTT. The V and J genes are TRBV9 and TRBJ1-1, with D uncertain. Between the trimmed V and J ends, which lost 0 bases and 3 bases, there was a span of 9 bases. CDR1 and CDR2 from the germline V gene are SGDLS and YYNGEE. The CDR3 has 14 residues.

CDR3 residues: CATSRDPNQPQHF. CDR3 in DNA: TGTGCCACCAGCAGAGATCCGAATCAGCCCCAGCATTTT. The chain is built from TRBV15 and TRBJ1-5; no clear D. The germline CDR1 and CDR2 sequences are LNHNV and YYDKDF (reference sequence). This CDR3 spans 13 amino acids. Trimming stripped 0 bases from V and 4 bases from J, with 4 bases between.

The chain combines TRBV28 with TRBJ2-2, with 8 nucleotides matching TRBD1. The CDR3 totals 17 residues. The germline V gene has CDR1 MDHEN and CDR2 SYDVKM. The J segment lost 3 bases and the V segment lost 4 bases, leaving 10 bases of the junction unmatched. CDR3 protein: CASSSGPNRGDTGELFF. The CDR3 region has the DNA TGTGCCAGCAGTTCTGGTCCAAACAGGGGGGACACCGGGGAGCTGTTTTTT.

The sample holds one count of this clone. The chain employs TRBV6-4 and TRBJ2-3, with 10 nucleotides matching TRBD2. Germline V gene data show CDR1 as MRHNA and CDR2 as SNTAGT. V gave up 3 bases and J gave up 5 bases; unmatched junction bases: 8. The CDR3 is made up of 16 amino acids. CDR3 coding DNA: TGTGCCAGCAGTGATATGGCTAGCGGGAGTCAAGATACGCAGTATTTT. It specifies CASSDMASGSQDTQYF.

V is TRBV5-5 and J is TRBJ2-7, with TRBD1 as a possible D gene (5 bases). V was pared by 2 bases and J by 6 bases, with 21 bases between. The germline CDR1 and CDR2 sequences are SGHKS and YYEKEE (reference sequence). The CDR3 extends over 16 amino acids. CDR3 DNA: TGTGCCAGCAGCTTAAAAGGGGCCCCGTTACCCTCCGAGCAGTACTTC. Translation: CASSLKGAPLPSEQYF.

This clone was observed once. V gene TRBV4-3 combines with J gene TRBJ1-4; 7 nucleotides match TRBD1. The trim removed 4 bases at V and 8 bases at J, leaving 13 bases unmatched. The CDR3 totals 16 residues. The germline V gene encodes CDR1 LGHNA and CDR2 YSLEER. CDR3 bases: TGCGCCAGCAGCCGGGGAACGAAACAGGGGATGGAAAAACTGTTTTTT. Its translation: CASSRGTKQGMEKLFF.

The chain employs TRBV5-1 and TRBJ2-5; TRBD2 matches at 14 bases. The DNA end is a closer match to TRBJ2-7, so the J assignment may be wrong. This CDR3 comprises 16 residues. The germline V gene encodes CDR1 SGHRS and CDR2 YFSETQ. The CDR3 bases are TGCGCCAGCAGCCTGACTAGCGGGAGGGCCGGCTACGAGCAGTACTTC. Protein: CASSLTSGRAGYEQYF.

This chain joins TRBV7-9 and TRBJ1-2; the D gene is possibly TRBD1 (5 bases). V lost 0 bases and J lost 10, with 21 bases in between. CDR1 and CDR2 from the germline V gene are SEHNR and FQNEAQ (reference sequence). The CDR3 loop spans 16 amino acids. CDR3: CASSLAGGAFMVDYTF. The CDR3, as DNA: TGTGCCAGCAGCTTAGCGGGGGGAGCTTTTATGGTGGACTACACCTTC.

The chain has TRBV7-8 and TRBJ2-5, with TRBD2 matching over 13 bases. Germline CDR1 is SGHVS and CDR2 is FQNEAQ. V gave up 3 bases and J gave up 4 bases; unmatched junction bases: 5. This CDR3 comprises 16 residues. The CDR3 here is CASSFGLAGEGETQYF. The CDR3 nucleotides are TGTGCCAGCAGCTTCGGACTAGCGGGAGAAGGAGAGACCCAGTACTTC.

This clone came up a few times. V usage is TRBV4-2 and J usage is TRBJ2-3; unclear D gene. Germline CDR1 reads LGHNA; CDR2 reads YNFKEQ. CDR3 size: 17 residues. V shed 0 bases and J shed 0 bases, with 13 bases lying between them. The CDR3 region is CASSQDRSLISTDTQYF. For the CDR3, the DNA is TGTGCCAGCAGCCAAGATCGGTCTCTTATAAGCACAGATACGCAGTATTTT.

A single count supports this clone. The chain carries TRBV11-2 and TRBJ2-5, with 11 bases lining up with TRBD2. V lost 0 bases and J lost 9; bases outside the gene matches: 9. Germline CDR1 SGHAT, CDR2 FQNNGV. The length of the CDR3 is 16 residues. DNA for the CDR3: TGTGCCAGCAGCTTAGATCAGAGTAGCGGGAGGGCCGCCCAGTACTTC. Amino acids: CASSLDQSSGRAAQYF.

The chain combines TRBV30 with TRBJ1-5; TRBD1 matches at 9 bases. In germline, CDR1 is GTSNPN, CDR2 SVGIG (reference sequence). This CDR3 has 14 residues. Losses at the gene ends were 2 bases for V and 6 bases for J; bases not matched to a gene: 5. As DNA, the CDR3 is TGTGCCTGGAGTCCAGGACAGGGGCGTCAGCCCCAGCATTTT. Translating gives CAWSPGQGRQPQHF. The whole variable domain, remainder taken from reference TRBV30 and TRBJ1-5, is SQTIHQWPATLVQPVGSPLSLECTVEGTSNPNLYWYRQAAGRGLQLLFYSVGIGQISSEVPQNLSASRPQDRQFILSSKKLLLSDSGFYLCAWSPGQGRQPQHFGDGTRLSIL.

This clone appeared a few times. The chain links TRBV6-5 to TRBJ2-7; 12 nucleotides align to TRBD2. CDR1 is MNHEY, CDR2 SVGAGI, per germline. The trim removed 6 bases at V and 2 bases at J, leaving 5 bases unmatched. This CDR3 is built from 15 residues. This CDR3 is CASSQLAGGAYEQYF. The CDR3 nucleotides are TGTGCCAGCAGCCAACTAGCGGGAGGCGCCTACGAGCAGTACTTC.

The CDR3, as DNA: TGTGCCAGTAGTCGTAGCGGGGGATGGAGCTCCTACAATGAGCAGTTCTTC. This encodes CASSRSGGWSSYNEQFF. The J gene is TRBJ2-1, the V gene TRBV19; 9 bases match TRBD2. The germline gives CDR1 LNHDA, CDR2 SQIVND (reference sequence). V dropped 5 bases and J dropped 0; count of bases not matched to a gene: 8. The CDR3 runs 17 residues.

This clone was counted only a few times. The rearrangement links TRBV9 to TRBJ2-2; 8 bases agree with TRBD1. This CDR3 has 16 residues. Trimming at V came to 4 bases and at J to 1 base, leaving 6 bases not matched to a gene. The V gene's germline CDR1 is SGDLS and CDR2 YYNGEE. CDR3 protein: CASSIRTGRNTGELFF. In nucleotides, the CDR3 is TGTGCCAGCAGCATACGGACAGGGCGGAACACCGGGGAGCTGTTTTTT.

The J gene is TRBJ1-1, the V gene TRBV21-1. TRBV21-1 is given as a pseudogene. CDR3 length equals 15 residues. The CDR3 DNA is TGTGCCAGCAGCAAAGTATGGAGGGTCCGCACTGAAGCTTTCTTT. Its protein is CASSKVWRVRTEAFF.

The rearrangement links TRBV7-9 to TRBJ1-4; TRBD1 is a possible D gene (6 bases). This CDR3 spans 16 amino acids. Germline lookup yields CDR1 SEHNR and CDR2 FQNEAQ (reference sequence). V lost 4 bases and J 7 bases, leaving 19 bases between the germline ends. The CDR3 nucleotides are TGTGCCAGCAGCTACATCGCGGGGGCGTATTTTGAAAAACTGTTTTTT. Protein sequence: CASSYIAGAYFEKLFF.

The chain is built from TRBV12-5 and TRBJ1-1; D is possibly TRBD1 (6 bases). Germline V lookup: CDR1 LGHNT, CDR2 FRNRAP. The V gene lost 0 bases and the J gene lost 4 bases, with 12 bases spanning the gap. This CDR3 is 15 amino acids long. DNA of the CDR3: TGTGCTAGTGGTTTGGTACATCAGGGGAGCACTGAAGCTTTCTTT. Its translation is CASGLVHQGSTEAFF.

The chain carries TRBV6-4 and TRBJ2-3; 16 bases match TRBD2. Trimming cost V 4 bases and J 4 bases; bases outside gene matches: 8. CDR1 is MRHNA, CDR2 SNTAGT, per germline. This CDR3 comprises 18 residues. The CDR3 region is CASSAPGLAGGYPDTQYF. CDR3 bases: TGTGCCAGCAGTGCCCCGGGACTAGCGGGAGGGTACCCAGATACGCAGTATTTT.

The V gene is TRBV19, the J gene TRBJ1-2; the D is unclear. The CDR3 totals 11 residues. Germline CDR1 is LNHDA and CDR2 is SQIVND (reference sequence). Trimming shortened V by 4 bases and J by 6 bases, and 6 bases separated the two germline ends. Here the CDR3 DNA reads TGTGCCAGTAGTACTCGCGATGGCTACACCTTC. Translation gives CASSTRDGYTF.

This chain uses TRBV27 with TRBJ1-2, with D possibly matching TRBD1 (6 bases). Trimming removed 5 bases at V and 4 bases at J, with 14 bases between. The CDR3 spans 14 residues. Germline loops: CDR1 MNHEY, CDR2 SMNVEV (reference sequence). The DNA of the CDR3 is TGTGCCAGCAGTCTCGCAGGGGCGTCCTATGGCTACACCTTC. This sequence encodes CASSLAGASYGYTF.

V is TRBV20-1 and J is TRBJ2-7, with a tentative D call TRBD1 (6 bases). Looked up from germline, CDR1 is DFQATT and CDR2 is SNEGSKA (reference sequence). This CDR3 has 11 residues. The V and J ends lost 5 bases and 5 bases respectively, with 10 bases between them. CDR3 coding DNA: TGCAGTGCTCTGACAGGAAACGAGCAGTACTTC. Translated: CSALTGNEQYF.

Only a few counts were recorded for this clone. The gene calls are TRBV4-1 and TRBJ2-5; TRBD2 aligns across 7 bases. The CDR3 is 15 residues long. After removal of 2 bases from V and 0 bases from J, the junction contained 3 bases not matched to a gene. Germline V gene sequence: CDR1 MGHRA, CDR2 YSYEKL. The chain's CDR3 is CASSQPSGYQETQYF. The CDR3 bases are TGCGCCAGCAGCCAACCTAGCGGTTACCAAGAGACCCAGTACTTC.

This sequence joins TRBV5-6 and TRBJ1-5; no reliable D call. This CDR3 has 14 amino acids. Germline V gene sequence: CDR1 SGHDT, CDR2 YYEEEE. V was cut by 0 bases and J by 8 bases, with 12 bases left in between. In DNA form, the CDR3 reads TGTGCCAGCAGCTTGGCCGGGGAAAGGGAGCCCCAGCATTTT. Its protein product is CASSLAGEREPQHF.

This clone was seen once. The V gene is TRBV4-3, the J gene TRBJ1-1; D perhaps matches TRBD1 (6 bases). Per germline, CDR1 LGHNA and CDR2 YSLEER. The CDR3 loop spans 11 amino acids. V was shortened by 3 bases and J by 8 bases, with 7 bases between the two germline ends. CDR3 coding DNA: TGCGCCAGCAGCCACGGGACAGAAGCTTTCTTT. Its protein is CASSHGTEAFF.

The J gene is TRBJ2-7, the V gene TRBV7-9; 7 positions match TRBD2. The CDR3 covers 15 residues. The V gene's germline CDR1 is SEHNR and CDR2 FQNEAQ (reference sequence). J gave up 6 bases and V 5 bases, and 13 bases lay outside the gene matches. Here the CDR3 DNA reads TGTGCCAGCAGCCCCGAGTGGCGGGAGTCCGCCGAGCAGTACTTC. It yields the protein CASSPEWRESAEQYF.